Detailed here is one T cell receptor (beta chain). Its antigen is not known. Germline CDR1 and CDR2: SEHNR and FQNEAQ (reference sequence). This CDR3 has 14 amino acids. V was shortened by 4 bases and J by 6 bases, with 10 bases between the two germline ends. This sample was taken from a study of T cell repertoires in cytomegalovirus infection. In the study overall: As its CMV epitopes, the study selected recently identified HLA-C-restricted and well-studied HLA-B-restricted targets. TCR beta signatures that were public indicated CMV infection and matching HLA type. Notes on the study in general: Identification of carriers of CMV plus the relevant HLA was achieved through cumulative public TCR beta family frequency. The response measured ex vivo was dominated by TCR beta clonotypes (HLA-C-restricted and CMV-specific).

From the reads, TCRdb called clonotypes with MiXCR, one entry per CDR3 protein. This table has a few hundred thousand distinct CDR3 sequences, 29% appearing once. The input for sequencing was cultured PBMCs, taken from culture after CMV antigen stimulation. The chain combines TRBV7-9 with TRBJ1-6, with D hard to call. The receptor was derived from a human donor in good health (CMV status not recorded). Some clones in this sample may be carry-over from other donors' samples. The CDR3 spells CASSSPTSNSPLHF. CDR3 bases: TGTGCCAGCAGCTCCCCAACGAGTAATTCACCCCTCCACTTT.